This T cell receptor beta chain was obtained from a study of T cells in Graves' hyperthyroidism and ophthalmopathy. TCR beta CDR3 regions were amplified from RNA transcripts. HTBI primers were the set used in a first-round RT-PCR of the TCR CDR3. TCRdb used MiXCR to reprocess the multiplex PCR reads, holding one entry per CDR3 protein. The table has 450,000 to 500,000 distinct CDR3 sequences, around a fifth seen once. This clonotype has more than one count but fewer than ten. This TCR derives from a woman in her sixties or seventies with Graves' ophthalmopathy. The sample consisted of blood.

For the CDR3, the DNA is TGTGCCAGCAGCTTCCGAAGAGGTGGCTACACCTTC. Translated, it gives CASSFRRGGYTF. This chain connects TRBV7-8 to TRBJ1-2, with D unclear. This CDR3 has 12 amino acids. Per germline, CDR1 SGHVS and CDR2 FQNEAQ. Trimming pared 3 bases from V and 7 bases from J, leaving 9 bases between.